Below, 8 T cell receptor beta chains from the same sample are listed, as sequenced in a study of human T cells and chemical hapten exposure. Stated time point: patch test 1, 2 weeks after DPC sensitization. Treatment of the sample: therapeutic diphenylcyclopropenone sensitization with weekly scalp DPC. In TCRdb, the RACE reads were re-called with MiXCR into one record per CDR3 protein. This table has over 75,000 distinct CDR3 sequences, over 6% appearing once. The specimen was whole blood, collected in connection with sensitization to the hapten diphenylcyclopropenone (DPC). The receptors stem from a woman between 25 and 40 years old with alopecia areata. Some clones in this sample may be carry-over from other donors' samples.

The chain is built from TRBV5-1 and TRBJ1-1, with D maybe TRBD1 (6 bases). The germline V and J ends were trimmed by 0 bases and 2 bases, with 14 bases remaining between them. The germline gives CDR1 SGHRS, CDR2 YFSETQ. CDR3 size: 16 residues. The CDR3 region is CASSLAFQDRNTEAFF. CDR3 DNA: TGCGCCAGCAGCTTGGCCTTTCAGGACAGAAACACTGAAGCTTTCTTT.

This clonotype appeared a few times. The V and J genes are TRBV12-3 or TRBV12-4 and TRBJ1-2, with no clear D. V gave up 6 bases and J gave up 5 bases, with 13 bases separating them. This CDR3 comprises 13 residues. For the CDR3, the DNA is TGTGCCAGCAGACTTGGGCAGGAGTATGGCTACACCTTC. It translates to CASRLGQEYGYTF.

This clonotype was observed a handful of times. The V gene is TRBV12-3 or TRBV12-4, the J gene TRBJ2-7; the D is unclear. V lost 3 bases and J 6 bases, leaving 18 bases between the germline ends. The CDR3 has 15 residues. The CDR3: CASSFSRKGWSEQYF. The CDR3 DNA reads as TGTGCCAGCAGTTTCTCCCGTAAGGGTTGGAGCGAGCAGTACTTC.

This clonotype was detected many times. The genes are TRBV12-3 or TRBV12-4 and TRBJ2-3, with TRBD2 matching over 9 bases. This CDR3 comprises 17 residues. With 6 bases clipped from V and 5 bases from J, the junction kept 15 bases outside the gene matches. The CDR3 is CASRKNLAGVKRDTQYF. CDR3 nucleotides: TGTGCCAGCAGGAAGAACTTAGCGGGGGTGAAGAGAGATACGCAGTATTTT.

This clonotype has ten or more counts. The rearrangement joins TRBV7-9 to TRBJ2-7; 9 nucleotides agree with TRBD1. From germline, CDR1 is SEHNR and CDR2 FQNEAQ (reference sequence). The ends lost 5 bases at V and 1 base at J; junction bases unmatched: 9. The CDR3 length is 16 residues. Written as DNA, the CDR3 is TGTGCCAGCAGCACAAAAACAGGGGGCCCATCCTACGAGCAGTACTTC. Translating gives CASSTKTGGPSYEQYF.

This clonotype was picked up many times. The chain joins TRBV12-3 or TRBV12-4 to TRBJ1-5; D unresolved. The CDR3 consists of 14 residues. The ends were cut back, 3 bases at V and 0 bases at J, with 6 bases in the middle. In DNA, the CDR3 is TGTGCCAGCAGTTTGTCGGTTAGCAATCAGCCCCAGCATTTT. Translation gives CASSLSVSNQPQHF.

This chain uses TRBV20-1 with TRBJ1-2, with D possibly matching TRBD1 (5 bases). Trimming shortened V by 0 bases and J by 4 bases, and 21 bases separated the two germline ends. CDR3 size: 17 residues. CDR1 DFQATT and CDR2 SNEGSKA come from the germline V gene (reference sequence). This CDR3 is CSAREPGTANGGYGYTF. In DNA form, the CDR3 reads TGCAGTGCTAGAGAGCCCGGGACCGCAAACGGAGGCTATGGCTACACCTTC.

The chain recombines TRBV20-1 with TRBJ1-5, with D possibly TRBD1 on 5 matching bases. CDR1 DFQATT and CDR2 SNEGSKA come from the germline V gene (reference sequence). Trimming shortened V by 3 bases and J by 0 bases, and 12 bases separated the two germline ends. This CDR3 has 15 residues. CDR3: CSASLGELSNQPQHF. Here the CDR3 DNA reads TGCAGTGCTAGTTTGGGGGAACTTAGCAATCAGCCCCAGCATTTT.